The present TCR beta chain was sequenced within a study of human T cells and chemical hapten exposure. Study-level information: Sensitizing treatment utilized 2% DPC over an approximately 2 cm by approximately 2 cm portion of upper inner arm skin. Throughout the roughly 25-week study, diphenylcyclopropenone was applied weekly to the patients' scalps. Whole-study results and caveats: With DPC sensitization, TCRs exceeding 1 in 1000 frequency showed no change.

Trimming took 5 bases from V and 2 from J, leaving 13 bases between them. Germline values: CDR1 SGHRS, CDR2 YFSETQ. This CDR3 is built from 14 residues. Time point indicated: patch test 1, 2 weeks after DPC sensitization. Treatment specified: therapeutic diphenylcyclopropenone sensitization with weekly scalp DPC. TCRdb processed the RACE reads anew with MiXCR; each CDR3 protein has one entry. The sample yields 120,000 or so distinct CDR3 sequences, 12% to 15% seen once. Points on this clonotype: Its matching antigen is unknown.

The material was whole blood, obtained in connection with sensitization to the hapten diphenylcyclopropenone (DPC). The receptor was derived from a young man with alopecia areata. Some clones in this sample may be carry-over from other donors' samples. This chain connects TRBV5-1 to TRBJ2-5; possibly TRBD2 for D (6 bases). CDR3 nucleotides: TGCGCCAGCAGTATGGGAGGAGAACAAGAGACCCAGTACTTC. This encodes CASSMGGEQETQYF.